This T cell receptor beta chain was profiled in a study of Ad26.COV2.S vaccination and SARS-CoV-2 variants. Libraries were prepared by immunoSEQ multiplex PCR; TCRdb keeps only in-frame clonotypes and omits some of them. The sample lists about 680,000 clones, 89% occurring once. CDR1 is SEHNR, CDR2 FQNEAQ, per germline (reference sequence). Trimming took 7 bases from V and 4 from J, leaving 11 bases between them. CDR3 size: 13 residues. Stated treatment: 15 to 20 received Ad26.COV2.S at low or high dose, single or two shots; 5 received placebo; per-sample allocation not given. Day 63 after the first vaccine or placebo injection was the time point for sampling.

This TCR was recovered from a person aged 18 to 59 who received the Ad26.COV2.S COVID-19 vaccine or a placebo. The V gene is TRBV7-9, the J gene TRBJ1-5, with D tentatively TRBD1 (5 bases). The sequencing here drew on peripheral blood, taken in a trial of Ad26.COV2.S vaccine versus placebo. CDR3 in DNA: TGTGCCAGCACCGGGACGGGTAATCAGCCCCAGCATTTT. Its protein product is CASTGTGNQPQHF.